This T cell receptor beta chain is drawn from a study of T cells in Graves' hyperthyroidism and ophthalmopathy. Among the patients, aged 18 to 65, hyperthyroidism was newly diagnosed and had lasted under 2 months. Uncontrolled infections, other autoimmune diseases, pregnancy or lactation led to exclusion of patients. Source material for PBMCs was around 10 ml fresh peripheral blood. V was cut by 0 bases and J by 1 base, with 12 bases left in between. Germline V gene sequence: CDR1 LNHNV, CDR2 YYDKDF (reference sequence). This CDR3 is 16 amino acids long. The source material, RNA transcripts, was used to amplify TCR beta CDR3 regions. The HTBI primer set served for first-round RT-PCR of the TCR CDR3. TCRdb re-called the multiplex PCR reads with MiXCR, one entry per CDR3 protein. This sample has about 590,000 distinct CDR3 sequences, with around 14% found just once.

The material sequenced was blood. The clonotype was recovered from a woman aged 25 to 45 with Graves' hyperthyroidism. The chain is built from TRBV15 and TRBJ1-2; D perhaps matches TRBD1 (5 bases). The CDR3, as DNA: TGTGCCACCAGCAGAGAACGAGGGGCGCTTAACTATGGCTACACCTTC. The encoded protein is CATSRERGALNYGYTF.